This is a list of T cell receptor beta chains from one sample in a study of OX40 agonist ivuxolimab in advanced cancers. The repertoire was sequenced with immunoSEQ multiplex PCR; TCRdb's copy has only in-frame clones and lacks some. The repertoire includes nearly 55,000 clones, around 88% of them detected once, and 1.2% to 1.5% sits in the top ten. The sequencing used CD4+ or CD8+ T cells sorted from blood, collected in a trial of the OX40 agonist ivuxolimab. The receptors originated from an adult with an advanced solid tumor such as melanoma, head and neck, liver or kidney cancer. CDR3s include the opening cysteine and the closing phenylalanine or tryptophan. A D gene is named only where the DNA matches it firmly. Only some rows state a clone size, as once, few, many or a class for expanded clones.

J gene: TRBJ1-5
clone size: -
V gene: TRBV19
D gene: -
CDR3 protein: CASHQGISSGQPQHF
CDR3 DNA: TGTGCCAGTCATCAGGGGATTTCCTCCGGTCAGCCCCAGCATTTT

J gene: TRBJ1-1
clone size: -
V gene: TRBV19
D gene: -
CDR3 protein: CASSIRGTYEAFF
CDR3 DNA: TGTGCCAGTAGTATTCGGGGTACCTATGAAGCTTTCTTT

J gene: TRBJ2-7
clone size: -
V gene: TRBV28
D gene: TRBD1
CDR3 protein: CASSPPKQGTTSREQYF
CDR3 DNA: TGTGCCAGCAGTCCACCCAAACAGGGGACCACTTCTAGGGAGCAGTACTTC

J gene: TRBJ2-7
clone size: -
V gene: TRBV28
D gene: -
CDR3 protein: CASSSGTLWEQYF
CDR3 DNA: TGTGCCAGCAGTTCCGGGACCCTGTGGGAGCAGTACTTC

J gene: TRBJ2-5
clone size: -
V gene: TRBV11-2
D gene: TRBD1
CDR3 protein: CASSYTGGRETQYF
CDR3 DNA: TGTGCCAGCAGCTACACAGGGGGCAGAGAGACCCAGTACTTC

J gene: TRBJ1-1
clone size: -
V gene: TRBV18
D gene: TRBD1
CDR3 protein: CASSPSRDRGPNTEAFF
CDR3 DNA: TGTGCCAGCTCCCCATCCCGGGACAGGGGACCGAACACTGAAGCTTTCTTT

J gene: TRBJ2-1
clone size: -
V gene: TRBV19
D gene: -
CDR3 protein: CASSIEAGYNEQFF
CDR3 DNA: TGTGCCAGTAGTATCGAGGCGGGATATAATGAGCAGTTCTTC

J gene: TRBJ2-7
clone size: -
V gene: TRBV9
D gene: -
CDR3 protein: CASSLFPGPYDEQYF
CDR3 DNA: TGTGCCAGCAGTCTATTTCCGGGTCCTTACGACGAGCAGTACTTC

J gene: TRBJ2-7
clone size: -
V gene: TRBV7-9
D gene: -
CDR3 protein: CASSYLQASRHEQYF
CDR3 DNA: TGTGCCAGCAGCTACCTCCAGGCTAGCCGACACGAGCAGTACTTC

J gene: TRBJ2-5
clone size: -
V gene: TRBV5-4
D gene: TRBD1
CDR3 protein: CASSHGTGGQETQYF
CDR3 DNA: TGTGCCAGCAGCCACGGGACAGGGGGCCAAGAGACCCAGTACTTC

J gene: TRBJ1-1
clone size: -
V gene: TRBV2
D gene: -
CDR3 protein: CASSDGRGANTEAFF
CDR3 DNA: TGTGCCAGCAGTGACGGGCGGGGGGCGAACACTGAAGCTTTCTTT

J gene: TRBJ1-2
clone size: -
V gene: TRBV27
D gene: -
CDR3 protein: CASKDHPEDSFYGYTF
CDR3 DNA: TGTGCCAGTAAAGACCACCCCGAGGACAGCTTTTATGGCTACACCTTC

J gene: TRBJ1-1
clone size: -
V gene: TRBV6-5
D gene: -
CDR3 protein: CASSWSVNTEAFF
CDR3 DNA: TGTGCCAGCAGCTGGTCCGTGAACACTGAAGCTTTCTTT

J gene: TRBJ2-4
clone size: few
V gene: TRBV19
D gene: -
CDR3 protein: CASMERVAKNIQYF
CDR3 DNA: TGTGCCAGTATGGAGCGGGTAGCCAAAAACATTCAGTACTTC

J gene: TRBJ1-1
clone size: -
V gene: TRBV7-8
D gene: TRBD1
CDR3 protein: CASSFSGGSEAFF
CDR3 DNA: TGTGCCAGCAGCTTCTCAGGGGGTAGTGAAGCTTTCTTT

J gene: TRBJ2-1
clone size: -
V gene: TRBV2
D gene: TRBD2
CDR3 protein: CASRDGSGGAWVEEQFF
CDR3 DNA: TGTGCCAGCAGGGATGGGAGCGGGGGGGCCTGGGTCGAAGAGCAGTTCTTC

J gene: TRBJ1-2
clone size: -
V gene: TRBV6-5
D gene: TRBD1
CDR3 protein: CASSRTGAYGYTF
CDR3 DNA: TGTGCCAGCAGTCGGACAGGGGCCTATGGCTACACCTTC

J gene: TRBJ2-1
clone size: -
V gene: TRBV18
D gene: -
CDR3 protein: CASSPPSRDEQFF
CDR3 DNA: TGTGCCAGCTCACCACCTTCGCGGGATGAGCAGTTCTTC

J gene: TRBJ1-4
clone size: -
V gene: TRBV2
D gene: -
CDR3 protein: CASRATNEKLFF
CDR3 DNA: TGTGCCAGCAGAGCGACTAATGAAAAACTGTTTTTT

J gene: TRBJ2-3
clone size: -
V gene: TRBV5-8
D gene: TRBD2
CDR3 protein: CASSLASGANTDTQYF
CDR3 DNA: TGTGCCAGCAGCTTGGCTAGCGGGGCCAACACAGATACGCAGTATTTT

J gene: TRBJ1-1
clone size: -
V gene: TRBV5-1
D gene: -
CDR3 protein: CASSFRQEGEAFF
CDR3 DNA: TGCGCCAGCAGCTTCCGACAGGAAGGAGAAGCTTTCTTT

J gene: TRBJ1-5
clone size: -
V gene: TRBV6-6
D gene: -
CDR3 protein: CASSPGTSNQPQHF
CDR3 DNA: TGTGCCAGCAGCCCGGGGACATCTAATCAGCCCCAGCATTTT

J gene: TRBJ2-7
clone size: -
V gene: TRBV6-1
D gene: TRBD1
CDR3 protein: CASLPRTGASYEQYF
CDR3 DNA: TGTGCCAGTCTCCCCAGGACAGGGGCCTCCTACGAGCAGTACTTC

J gene: TRBJ1-5
clone size: -
V gene: TRBV19
D gene: -
CDR3 protein: CASSIKGGNQPQHF
CDR3 DNA: TGTGCCAGTAGTATAAAGGGGGGCAATCAGCCCCAGCATTTT

J gene: TRBJ2-2
clone size: -
V gene: TRBV28
D gene: -
CDR3 protein: CASFVGNTGELFF
CDR3 DNA: TGTGCCAGCTTTGTGGGGAACACCGGGGAGCTGTTTTTT

J gene: TRBJ1-2
clone size: few
V gene: TRBV6-5
D gene: TRBD1
CDR3 protein: CASSYIRTGGNYGYTF
CDR3 DNA: TGTGCCAGCAGTTATATCCGGACAGGGGGGAACTATGGCTACACCTTC

J gene: TRBJ2-1
clone size: -
V gene: TRBV2
D gene: -
CDR3 protein: CASSEQGEGNEQFF
CDR3 DNA: TGTGCCAGCAGTGAGCAGGGGGAGGGGAATGAGCAGTTCTTC

J gene: TRBJ2-2
clone size: -
V gene: TRBV7-3
D gene: -
CDR3 protein: CASSPHSGLNTGELFF
CDR3 DNA: TGTGCCAGCAGCCCCCACAGCGGCCTAAACACCGGGGAGCTGTTTTTT

J gene: TRBJ2-2
clone size: -
V gene: TRBV7-3
D gene: -
CDR3 protein: CASSLASIGAFGTGELFF
CDR3 DNA: TGTGCCAGCAGCTTAGCATCAATCGGGGCCTTCGGGACCGGGGAGCTGTTTTTT